This T cell receptor beta chain stems from a study of persistence of HIV-infected CD4 T cells. This was the immunoSEQ version 4 assay in survey mode. Measured with immunoSEQ multiplex PCR; TCRdb has only the in-frame clones, and not every one. There are about 40,000 clones in the sample; approximately 80% occur only once, and around 1.5% lies in the top ten. The stimulus was lysate of CMV-infected fibroblasts, approximately 9.7 ug/mL. CD40L/CD69 double-negative CD45RO-high memory CD4+ T cells were collected. For at least 4 years, plasma HIV-1 RNA was undetectable (<50 copies/mL). On this clone itself: What it binds is not known.

V was shortened by 2 bases and J by 1 base, with 9 bases between the two germline ends. This CDR3 contains 15 residues. Germline CDR1 is WSHSY and CDR2 is SAAADI. Findings and caveats of the study: Degenerate expanded CDR3beta sequences were enriched among CMV- and Gag-responding cells. Compared with CD3/CD28-stimulated cells, CMV- and Gag-responding cells showed lower TCRbeta richness. TCR analyses could not target the rare provirus-carrying CMV-responding cells.

The receptor's source is an adult man with HIV who was CMV-seropositive. The sequenced sample was CD4+ T cells sorted from PBMCs after approximately 20-hour stimulation, obtained from a patient who received antiretroviral therapy. The genes are TRBV10-2 and TRBJ1-5; possible D gene TRBD1, 5 bases. The CDR3 nucleotides read TGCGCCAGCAGTGAGAGGGGCCGGAGCAATCAGCCCCAGCATTTT. This gives the protein CASSERGRSNQPQHF.